The clone carrying this T cell receptor beta chain was found once. Its matching antigen is unknown. Trimming pared 4 bases from V and 1 base from J, leaving 10 bases between. Per germline, CDR1 DFQATT and CDR2 SNEGSKA (reference sequence). The CDR3 loop spans 14 amino acids. The authors carried out high-throughput sequencing of TCR beta. They applied it to CD8+ and CD4+ T cells obtained from blood. The record originates from a study of CD8 T cells in Susac syndrome. Study-wide context: At the time their blood was drawn, patients with Susac syndrome were either therapy-naive, on corticosteroids (with some of them also receiving intravenous immunoglobulin), or on intravenous immunoglobulin alone.

It was with random hexamers that roughly 0.45 to 1 ug RNA was reverse transcribed. The CDR3 of TCR beta was amplified by immunoSEQ multiplex PCR across 54 Vbeta and 13 Jbeta. Via MiXCR, TCRdb re-called the immunoSEQ multiplex PCR reads, giving one row per CDR3 protein. This sample has about 140,000 distinct CDR3 sequences, with 85% to 95% found just once. General study findings and limits: Only a relatively small number of individuals were included in the TCR sequencing and HLA analysis.

The chain has TRBV20-1 and TRBJ2-2, with D possibly TRBD1 on 5 matching bases. The sequence came from a human donor with Susac syndrome. Source material: CD4+ T cells from PBMCs. The CDR3 DNA follows: TGCAGTGCTACCCCGACAGAGAACACCGGGGAGCTGTTTTTT. Residues: CSATPTENTGELFF.